The clone carrying this T cell receptor (beta chain) has a handful of counts. Its antigen is currently unknown. CDR1 and CDR2 from the germline V gene are SEHNR and FQNEAQ (reference sequence). The CDR3 has 12 residues. The V end was cut by 1 base, the J end by 11 bases, with 11 bases between. These data come from a study of beta chain features in type 1 diabetes. Study results and caveats: Significant though moderate, a shortening of TCRB CDR3s appeared in all four CD4+ subsets of Type 1 diabetes patients. Possible PCR preference for shorter templates applied equally to patients and controls. Comparison showed that naive, central memory and Treg TCRB repertoires appeared more similar among patients than among healthy donors.

As every portion of the isolated RNA was reverse transcribed, the sequencing read expressed TCRB transcripts. The data were produced by immunoSEQ multiplex PCR, yet TCRdb's version contains in-frame clones alone and is incomplete. The sample yields about 280,000 clones, approximately 15% seen once. The clonotype comes from a man younger than 35 with type 1 diabetes. The rearrangement joins TRBV7-9 to TRBJ1-1, with unresolved D. The sample taken for sequencing was naive CD4+ T cells from blood. CDR3 DNA sequence: TGTGCCAGCAGCTTAGTTGCGGGGTTGGCTTTCTTT. Translated, it gives CASSLVAGLAFF.